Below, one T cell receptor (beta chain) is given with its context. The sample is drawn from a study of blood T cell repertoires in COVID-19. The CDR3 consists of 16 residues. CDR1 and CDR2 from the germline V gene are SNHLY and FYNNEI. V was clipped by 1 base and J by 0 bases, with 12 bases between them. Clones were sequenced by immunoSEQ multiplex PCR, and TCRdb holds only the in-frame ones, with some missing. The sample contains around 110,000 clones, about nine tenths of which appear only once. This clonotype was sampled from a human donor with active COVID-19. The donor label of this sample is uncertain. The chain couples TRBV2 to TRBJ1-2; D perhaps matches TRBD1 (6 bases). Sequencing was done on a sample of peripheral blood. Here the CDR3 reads CASSEGGTRPNYGYTF. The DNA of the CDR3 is TGTGCCAGCAGTGAAGGGGGGACAAGGCCTAACTATGGCTACACCTTC.